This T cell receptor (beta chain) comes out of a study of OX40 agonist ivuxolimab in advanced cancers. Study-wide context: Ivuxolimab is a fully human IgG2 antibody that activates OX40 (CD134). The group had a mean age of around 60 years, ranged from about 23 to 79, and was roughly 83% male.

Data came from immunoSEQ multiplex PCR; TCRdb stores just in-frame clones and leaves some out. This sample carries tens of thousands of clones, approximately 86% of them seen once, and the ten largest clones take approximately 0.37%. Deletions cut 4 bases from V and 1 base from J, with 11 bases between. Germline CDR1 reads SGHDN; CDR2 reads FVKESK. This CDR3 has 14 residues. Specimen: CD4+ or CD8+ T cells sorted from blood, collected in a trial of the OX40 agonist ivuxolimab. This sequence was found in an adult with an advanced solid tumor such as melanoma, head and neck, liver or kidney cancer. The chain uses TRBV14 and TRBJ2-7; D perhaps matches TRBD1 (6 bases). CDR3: CASSPLGGSYEQYF. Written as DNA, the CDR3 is TGTGCCAGCAGCCCCCTAGGGGGATCCTACGAGCAGTACTTC.